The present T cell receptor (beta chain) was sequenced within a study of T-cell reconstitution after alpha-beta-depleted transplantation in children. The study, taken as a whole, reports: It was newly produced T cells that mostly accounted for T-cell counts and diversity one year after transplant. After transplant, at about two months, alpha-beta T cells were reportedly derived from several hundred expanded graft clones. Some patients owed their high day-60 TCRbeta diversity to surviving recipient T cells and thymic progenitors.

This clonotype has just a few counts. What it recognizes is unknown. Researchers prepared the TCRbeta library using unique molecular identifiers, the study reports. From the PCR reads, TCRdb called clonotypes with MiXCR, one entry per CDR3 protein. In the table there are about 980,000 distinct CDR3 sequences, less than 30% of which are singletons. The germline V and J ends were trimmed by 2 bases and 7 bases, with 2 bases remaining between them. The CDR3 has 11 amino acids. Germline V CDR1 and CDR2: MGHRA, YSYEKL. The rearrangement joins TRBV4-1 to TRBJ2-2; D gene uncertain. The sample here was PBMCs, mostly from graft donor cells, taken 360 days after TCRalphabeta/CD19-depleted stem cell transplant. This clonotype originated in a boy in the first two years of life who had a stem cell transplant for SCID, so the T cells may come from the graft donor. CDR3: CASSQIGELFF. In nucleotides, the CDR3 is TGCGCCAGCAGCCAAATCGGGGAGCTGTTTTTT.